One and the same sample provided the 6 T cell receptor beta chains below, sequenced in a study of identical twins. TCRdb recomputed calls from the 5' RACE reads with MiXCR, one row per CDR3 protein. The table lists more than 400,000 distinct CDR3 sequences, about 15% of them singletons, with roughly 0.46% in the top ten. This sample was shared with a second study, whose subject was yellow fever vaccine responses in identical twins.

Material: CD4+ T cells sorted from blood. These receptors all stem from a woman aged 18 to 35 in good health.

The chain couples TRBV12-3 or TRBV12-4 to TRBJ2-2, with D maybe TRBD2 (5 bases). The CDR3 is made up of 17 amino acids. V lost 7 bases to trimming and J lost 2 bases, with 20 bases between them. In nucleotides, the CDR3 is TGTGCCAGCACCTCTCCCTATGGTGGGAGAAACACCGGGGAGCTGTTTTTT. Amino acids: CASTSPYGGRNTGELFF.

The table lists this clonotype with many counts. This sequence joins TRBV13 and TRBJ2-1; D remains unclear. This CDR3 contains 11 residues. With 2 bases removed from V and 8 bases from J, the gap between germline ends came to 4 bases. Germline V gene lookup returns CDR1 PRHDT and CDR2 FYEKMQ (reference sequence). This CDR3 reads CASSLSDEQFF. In nucleotides, the CDR3 is TGTGCCAGCAGCTTAAGCGATGAGCAGTTCTTC. Complete variable domain (other parts from reference TRBV13 and TRBJ2-1): AAGVIQSPRHLIKEKRETATLKCYPIPRHDTVYWYQQGPGQDPQFLISFYEKMQSDKGSIPDRFSAQQFSDYHSELNMSSLELGDSALYFCASSLSDEQFFGPGTRLTVL.

At least ten counts were recorded for this clonotype. Relative to the germline gene, one junction end is altered; a read error may explain this. The chain is built from TRBV5-1 and TRBJ2-1; 12 bases line up with TRBD1. This CDR3 region has 15 residues. Germline V lookup: CDR1 SGHRS, CDR2 YFSETQ. The CDR3: CASSAGQGAYNEQFF. The CDR3 DNA sequence: TGTGCCAGCAGCGCGGGACAGGGGGCTTACAATGAGCAGTTCTTC.

The V and J genes are TRBV2 and TRBJ1-6; D unresolved. Germline V gives CDR1 SNHLY, CDR2 FYNNEI. The CDR3 is made up of 15 amino acids. The V gene lost 2 bases and the J gene lost 9 bases, with 14 bases spanning the gap. CDR3 sequence reads: CASSEQDSGFSPLHF. DNA for the CDR3: TGTGCCAGCAGTGAACAGGACTCGGGATTTTCACCCCTCCACTTT.

The chain links TRBV10-3 to TRBJ2-1, with D unclear. The germline V gene encodes CDR1 ENHRY and CDR2 SYGVKD. Deletions cut 4 bases from V and 6 bases from J, with 10 bases between. The CDR3 sequence is 13 residues long. This chain's CDR3 is CAISVVEANEQFF. For the CDR3, the DNA is TGTGCCATCAGTGTGGTAGAAGCCAATGAGCAGTTCTTC.

The gene calls are TRBV11-1 and TRBJ2-3, with D possibly TRBD1 on 8 matching bases. The CDR3 is made up of 18 amino acids. The V and J ends lost 5 bases and 4 bases respectively, with 25 bases between them. Per the germline V gene, CDR1 is SGHAT and CDR2 is FQDESV (reference sequence). CDR3 sequence reads: CASSHNHADRAGADTQYF. DNA for the CDR3: TGTGCCAGCAGCCATAACCACGCGGACAGGGCGGGGGCAGATACGCAGTATTTT.